What follows describes a single TCR beta chain. The antigen is not known. The sample comes from a study of OX40 agonist ivuxolimab in advanced cancers. Study summary: Administration of intravenous ivuxolimab to patients occurred every 2 weeks at 0.01 to 10 mg/kg. Three individuals attained partial responses, comprising one hepatocellular carcinoma case and two cutaneous melanoma cases. Study-level results: Compared with CD4+, CD8+ T cells on average had more expanded clones.

Sequencing used immunoSEQ multiplex PCR; TCRdb keeps in-frame clones, though not all of them. The repertoire holds 77,000 or so clones, with 90% as singletons. Germline V gene sequence: CDR1 MNHNS, CDR2 SASEGT. This CDR3 is built from 15 residues. Losses at the gene ends were 6 bases for V and 7 bases for J; bases not matched to a gene: 5. This material consisted of CD4+ or CD8+ T cells sorted from blood, taken in a trial of the OX40 agonist ivuxolimab. This chain links TRBV6-1 with TRBJ2-1; 14 nucleotides agree with TRBD2. This clonotype was obtained from an adult with an advanced solid tumor such as melanoma, head and neck, liver or kidney cancer. DNA for the CDR3: TGTGCCAGCAGCCGGGGACTAGCGGGAGATAATGAGCAGTTCTTC. Its translation: CASSRGLAGDNEQFF.